Following are 9 T cell receptor beta chains from one sample sequenced in a study of blood T cell repertoires in COVID-19. Generated by immunoSEQ multiplex PCR, the TCRdb table keeps only in-frame clones and is missing some. The table has some 190,000 clones, 88% seen once; the top ten hold 3.5% to 4.5%. The sample comprised peripheral blood. These receptor sequences come from a human donor in a cohort sampled during active COVID-19.

V gene TRBV19 combines with J gene TRBJ1-3; D gene uncertain. V was pared by 3 bases and J by 0 bases, with 18 bases between. The CDR3 has 18 residues. Germline V gene data show CDR1 as LNHDA and CDR2 as SQIVND (reference sequence). The CDR3 is CASSIVPGADLSGNTIYF. DNA of the CDR3: TGTGCCAGTAGTATCGTTCCGGGAGCCGACCTCTCTGGAAACACCATATATTTT.

V usage is TRBV6-2 or TRBV6-3 and J usage is TRBJ1-1; possible D gene TRBD1, 5 bases. The V end lost 2 bases, the J end lost 5 bases, and 18 bases lay between the germline ends. Germline V CDR1 and CDR2: MNHEY, SVGEGT. This CDR3 spans 16 amino acids. The CDR3 loop reads CASSYRRGARETEAFF. In nucleotides, the CDR3 is TGTGCCAGCAGTTACAGGCGGGGCGCACGGGAAACTGAAGCTTTCTTT.

The chain recombines TRBV6-2 or TRBV6-3 with TRBJ2-7; 7 nucleotides match TRBD2. J gave up 0 bases and V 5 bases, and 7 bases lay outside the gene matches. The CDR3 has 15 residues. Germline lookup yields CDR1 MNHEY and CDR2 SVGEGT. CDR3 coding DNA: TGTGCCAGCAGTGGCCCGGGACTACCCTCCTACGAGCAGTACTTC. Translated, it gives CASSGPGLPSYEQYF.

This rearrangement joins TRBV5-1 to TRBJ2-7; possibly TRBD2 for D (6 bases). V dropped 0 bases and J dropped 0 bases, with 7 bases sitting between them. The germline CDR1 and CDR2 sequences are SGHRS and YFSETQ. The CDR3 covers 14 residues. CDR3 amino acids: CASSLVGSSYEQYF. DNA for the CDR3: TGCGCCAGCAGCTTGGTCGGGAGCTCCTACGAGCAGTACTTC.

The chain couples TRBV19 to TRBJ2-7, with 9 bases that match TRBD1. Trimming at V came to 6 bases and at J to 4 bases, leaving 7 bases not matched to a gene. This CDR3 has 14 amino acids. Germline V gives CDR1 LNHDA, CDR2 SQIVND (reference sequence). The DNA for the CDR3 is TGTGCCAGTAGGTCGACAGGGGGATTATACGAGCAGTACTTC. Protein sequence: CASRSTGGLYEQYF. The full variable domain, completed using reference TRBV19 and TRBJ2-7, is DGGITQSPKYLFRKEGQNVTLSCEQNLNHDAMYWYRQDPGQGLRLIYYSQIVNDFQKGDIAEGYSVSREKKESFPLTVTSAQKNPTAFYLCASRSTGGLYEQYFGPGTRLTVT.

The chain is built from TRBV6-5 and TRBJ2-7; the match to TRBD1 covers 10 bases. The CDR3 runs 15 residues. Per the germline V gene, CDR1 is MNHEY and CDR2 is SVGAGI. Trimming at V came to 6 bases and at J to 2 bases, leaving 7 bases not matched to a gene. CDR3 sequence (DNA): TGTGCCAGCAGAACAGGGGGACAGGGGACCTACGAGCAGTACTTC. Amino acid sequence: CASRTGGQGTYEQYF.

With regard to this clone: The same CDR3 can be traced to other DNA sequences in this sample. The chain links TRBV10-3 to TRBJ1-2, with D perhaps matching TRBD1 (5 bases). The CDR3 is made up of 12 amino acids. The ends were cut back, 2 bases at V and 6 bases at J, with 7 bases in the middle. From germline, CDR1 is ENHRY and CDR2 SYGVKD. This CDR3 is CAISEGADGYTF. CDR3 DNA: TGTGCCATCAGTGAGGGGGCGGATGGCTACACCTTC.

The chain uses TRBV18 and TRBJ2-3, with D possibly TRBD2 on 5 matching bases. The V gene lost 3 bases and the J gene lost 4 bases, with 14 bases spanning the gap. The CDR3 spans 15 residues. Germline CDR1 KGHSH, CDR2 LQKENI. The DNA for the CDR3 is TGTGCCAGCTCACCTCCGAGTCTAGCCCCAGATACGCAGTATTTT. Translating gives CASSPPSLAPDTQYF.

The CDR3 DNA reads TGTGCCAGCAGCTTCGTTGGGCGGGAGCGCCGGAATGAGCAGTTCTTC. Translation gives CASSFVGRERRNEQFF. The V gene is TRBV5-6, the J gene TRBJ2-1; 7 nucleotides align to TRBD2. The germline V gene has CDR1 SGHDT and CDR2 YYEEEE. The CDR3 spans 16 residues. The junction had 12 bases not matched to a gene; V was cut back by 2 bases and J by 7 bases.